Below are 24 T cell receptor beta chains sequenced from a single sample in a study of blood T cell repertoires in COVID-19. Assay: immunoSEQ multiplex PCR; the TCRdb copy retains only in-frame clones and omits some. The sample lists roughly 140,000 clones, approximately 90% occurring once. Source material: peripheral blood. The source is a woman aged 55-69 years with active or convalescent COVID-19.

This sequence joins TRBV5-1 and TRBJ1-2; TRBD1 matches at 7 bases. Germline lookup yields CDR1 SGHRS and CDR2 YFSETQ. Trimming took 3 bases from V and 3 from J; bases not matched to a gene: 5. CDR3 length: 14 amino acids. The CDR3: CASSSGTDHYGYTF. CDR3 DNA sequence: TGCGCCAGCAGCTCAGGGACAGACCACTATGGCTACACCTTC.

The genes are TRBV6-5 and TRBJ1-2; D possibly corresponds to TRBD1 (5 bases). The CDR3 consists of 15 residues. The germline V gene encodes CDR1 MNHEY and CDR2 SVGAGI. Between the trimmed V and J ends, which lost 3 bases and 2 bases, there was a span of 13 bases. Written as DNA, the CDR3 is TGTGCCAGCAGTTATGGGATACAGGAGAACTATGGCTACACCTTC. This translates into CASSYGIQENYGYTF.

This chain joins TRBV6-5 and TRBJ2-7; 7 bases are shared with TRBD2. Unmatched junction bases numbered 9, after V lost 2 bases and J lost 5 bases. This CDR3 has 15 residues. Germline CDR1 is MNHEY and CDR2 is SVGAGI. This chain's CDR3 is CASSYGGAGDDEQYF. CDR3 DNA: TGTGCCAGCAGTTACGGAGGGGCGGGGGACGACGAGCAGTACTTC.

This clone was seen only once. The rearrangement uses TRBV6-1 and TRBJ1-6; 7 positions match TRBD1. The CDR3 has 16 amino acids. Germline CDR1 and CDR2: MNHNS and SASEGT. V gave up 4 bases and J gave up 2 bases; unmatched junction bases: 5. DNA for the CDR3: TGTGCCAGCAGTGGACAGGGTGGGACCTATAATTCACCCCTCCACTTT. Translation gives CASSGQGGTYNSPLHF.

V and J are TRBV19 and TRBJ1-2; D uncertain. Trimming pared 1 base from V and 0 bases from J, leaving 9 bases between. Per the germline V gene, CDR1 is LNHDA and CDR2 is SQIVND (reference sequence). The CDR3 has 15 residues. The CDR3 nucleotides read TGTGCCAGTAGTATAGGGGCGAAGGCTAACTATGGCTACACCTTC. This sequence encodes CASSIGAKANYGYTF.

This clone showed up just once. This specimen includes other DNA sequences encoding the same CDR3. The V call is TRBV6-2 or TRBV6-3, the J call TRBJ2-5; D is possibly TRBD1 (5 bases). This CDR3 has 12 amino acids. Trimming left V 2 bases short and J 5 bases short, with 6 bases between. Germline CDR1 reads MNHEY; CDR2 reads SVGEGT. CDR3 sequence: CASSYPGETQYF. CDR3 sequence (DNA): TGTGCCAGCAGTTACCCAGGGGAGACCCAGTACTTC.

This clone was recorded only once. V and J are TRBV7-9 and TRBJ2-2; 7 nucleotides align to TRBD1. CDR3 length equals 16 residues. V dropped 4 bases and J dropped 6; count of bases not matched to a gene: 11. Germline V CDR1 and CDR2: SEHNR, FQNEAQ (reference sequence). The CDR3 DNA is TGTGCCAGCAGCTCCGGAGAGGGGGCAAGGTCCGGGGAGCTGTTTTTT. This translates into CASSSGEGARSGELFF.

J is TRBJ1-3 and V is TRBV10-3; D may be TRBD1 (6 bases). With 10 bases removed from V and 4 bases from J, the gap between germline ends came to 14 bases. Germline CDR1 ENHRY, CDR2 SYGVKD. CDR3 length equals 13 residues. The CDR3 DNA sequence: TGTGCCAGTACCGGGACACAAGGAAACACCATATATTTT. Translation gives CASTGTQGNTIYF.

The chain uses TRBV10-3 and TRBJ1-1; 9 positions match TRBD1. J lost 1 base, V lost 2 bases, and 2 bases had no gene match. CDR1 is ENHRY and CDR2 is SYGVKD in the germline V gene. There are 15 residues in the CDR3. CDR3 coding DNA: TGTGCCATCAGTGAGGACAGGGGGGCGAACACTGAAGCTTTCTTT. Its translation: CAISEDRGANTEAFF.

The chain recombines TRBV12-3 or TRBV12-4 with TRBJ1-2; D may be TRBD1 (5 bases). CDR3 length: 12 amino acids. The germline V and J ends were trimmed by 6 bases and 8 bases, with 13 bases remaining between them. CDR3 nucleotide sequence: TGTGCCAGCAGCTGGGGACTCCTCGGCTACACCTTC. Translated, it gives CASSWGLLGYTF.

The chain joins TRBV6-2 or TRBV6-3 to TRBJ2-7, with TRBD1 matching over 9 bases. The CDR3 totals 14 residues. Trimming cost V 2 bases and J 4 bases; bases outside gene matches: 3. Germline assignment: CDR1 MNHEY and CDR2 SVGEGT. The CDR3 protein is CASSYGDRGYEQYF. Here the CDR3 DNA reads TGTGCCAGCAGTTACGGAGACAGGGGGTACGAGCAGTACTTC.

V usage is TRBV4-3 and J usage is TRBJ1-2; no firm D call. The germline V and J ends were trimmed by 0 bases and 5 bases, with 16 bases remaining between them. This CDR3 contains 16 residues. Germline V gene sequence: CDR1 LGHNA, CDR2 YSLEER. CDR3: CASSQDPGTTSYGYTF. In DNA form, the CDR3 reads TGCGCCAGCAGCCAAGATCCAGGAACCACAAGTTATGGCTACACCTTC.

The V and J genes are TRBV19 and TRBJ1-1, with 8 bases identical to TRBD1. CDR3 length: 16 residues. J gave up 0 bases and V 0 bases, and 3 bases lay outside the gene matches. Germline CDR1 reads LNHDA; CDR2 reads SQIVND (reference sequence). The CDR3 region is CASSIEDRAMNTEAFF. The CDR3 DNA is TGTGCCAGTAGTATAGAGGACAGGGCCATGAACACTGAAGCTTTCTTT. The full variable domain, completed using reference TRBV19 and TRBJ1-1, is DGGITQSPKYLFRKEGQNVTLSCEQNLNHDAMYWYRQDPGQGLRLIYYSQIVNDFQKGDIAEGYSVSREKKESFPLTVTSAQKNPTAFYLCASSIEDRAMNTEAFFGQGTRLTVV.

This chain links TRBV5-5 with TRBJ2-3, with a possible D match to TRBD1 (5 bases). The V end lost 4 bases, the J end lost 4 bases, and 10 bases lay between the germline ends. CDR3 length equals 13 residues. The germline CDR1 and CDR2 sequences are SGHKS and YYEKEE (reference sequence). Here the CDR3 reads CASSPQGPDTQYF. CDR3 nucleotide sequence: TGTGCCAGCAGCCCCCAGGGCCCAGATACGCAGTATTTT.

The chain has TRBV27 and TRBJ2-2; 7 bases are shared with TRBD1. Germline V CDR1 and CDR2: MNHEY, SMNVEV (reference sequence). The CDR3 totals 18 residues. The junction had 14 bases not matched to a gene; V was cut back by 5 bases and J by 2 bases. CDR3 sequence: CASSTSPLQGKNTGELFF. As DNA, the CDR3 is TGTGCCAGCAGTACCTCCCCTTTACAGGGGAAAAACACCGGGGAGCTGTTTTTT.

The chain links TRBV7-2 to TRBJ2-2; perhaps TRBD1 as D (5 bases). Germline V lookup: CDR1 SGHTA, CDR2 FQGNSA. V gave up 4 bases and J gave up 7 bases, with 7 bases separating them. The CDR3 sequence is 12 residues long. CDR3 nucleotides: TGTGCCAGCAGCTATAGGGGCGGGGAGCTGTTTTTT. It codes for CASSYRGGELFF. Variable domain in full (rest from reference TRBV7-2 and TRBJ2-2): GAGVSQSPSNKVTEKGKDVELRCDPISGHTALYWYRQSLGQGLEFLIYFQGNSAPDKSGLPSDRFSAERTGGSVSTLTIQRTQQEDSAVYLCASSYRGGELFFGEGSRLTVL.

CDR3 DNA sequence: TGTGCCACCAGCGACAACCCGGGACAGCTTTACGAGCAGTACTTC. Amino acids: CATSDNPGQLYEQYF. The J gene is TRBJ2-7, the V gene TRBV24-1, with 7 bases aligning to TRBD1. Per the germline V gene, CDR1 is KGHDR and CDR2 is SFDVKD. V gave up 7 bases and J gave up 4 bases; unmatched junction bases: 12. The CDR3 contains 15 residues.

This chain links TRBV2 with TRBJ2-5; possibly TRBD2 for D (6 bases). Germline assignment: CDR1 SNHLY and CDR2 FYNNEI. The CDR3 length is 13 residues. V lost 4 bases to trimming and J lost 5 bases, with 11 bases between them. In DNA form, the CDR3 reads TGTGCCAGCAGTGCGGGGGTGGAGGAGACCCAGTACTTC. Translated: CASSAGVEETQYF.

A word on this clone: Other nucleotide sequences in the sample specify the same CDR3. The chain uses TRBV4-3 and TRBJ1-3, with D possibly matching TRBD1 (6 bases). There are 15 residues in the CDR3. The V gene's germline CDR1 is LGHNA and CDR2 YSLEER. The ends were cut back, 1 base at V and 4 bases at J, with 11 bases in the middle. CDR3 in amino acids: CASSQGGGPGNTIYF. The CDR3, as DNA: TGCGCCAGCAGCCAAGGGGGGGGGCCGGGAAACACCATATATTTT.

This clone was recorded once. The chain combines TRBV6-2 or TRBV6-3 with TRBJ1-5; D ambiguous. CDR1 MNHEY and CDR2 SVGEGT come from the germline V gene. This CDR3 has 15 amino acids. With 2 bases removed from V and 0 bases from J, the gap between germline ends came to 8 bases. The CDR3 DNA reads as TGTGCCAGCAGTTACAGGGAGGGTAGCAATCAGCCCCAGCATTTT. This translates into CASSYREGSNQPQHF.

DNA of the CDR3: TGTGCCAGTAGTATATACATTTATAGCAATCAGCCCCAGCATTTT. Its translation is CASSIYIYSNQPQHF. The chain recombines TRBV19 with TRBJ1-5, with D unclear. The germline gives CDR1 LNHDA, CDR2 SQIVND (reference sequence). The CDR3 runs to 15 residues. Trimming removed 2 bases at V and 0 bases at J, with 8 bases between.

The chain uses TRBV7-9 and TRBJ2-2; 12 positions agree with TRBD1. The length of the CDR3 is 17 residues. V shed 3 bases, J shed 7 bases, and the junction held 9 bases outside the gene matches. The germline gives CDR1 SEHNR, CDR2 FQNEAQ (reference sequence). The CDR3 DNA follows: TGTGCCAGCAGCTTCGGGACAGGGGGCGCCCCAAACGGGGAGCTGTTTTTT. Translated: CASSFGTGGAPNGELFF.

The chain couples TRBV4-1 to TRBJ1-2, with 8 bases that match TRBD1. This CDR3 has 15 residues. The trim removed 7 bases at V and 2 bases at J, leaving 9 bases unmatched. Germline CDR1 reads MGHRA; CDR2 reads YSYEKL. The CDR3 region has the DNA TGCGCCAGCAACTTAAAGACAGGGGAAAACTATGGCTACACCTTC. As protein: CASNLKTGENYGYTF.

The V gene is TRBV7-8, the J gene TRBJ2-1, with a weak D call TRBD2 (6 bases). The CDR3 has 16 residues. The V gene lost 1 base and the J gene lost 6 bases, with 16 bases spanning the gap. Germline V gives CDR1 SGHVS, CDR2 FQNEAQ. CDR3: CASSLGYGVGGNEQFF. The DNA for the CDR3 is TGTGCCAGCAGCTTAGGGTACGGAGTGGGGGGCAATGAGCAGTTCTTC. Full variable domain (remainder filled in from reference TRBV7-8 and TRBJ2-1): GAGVSQSPRYKVAKRGQDVALRCDPISGHVSLFWYQQALGQGPEFLTYFQNEAQLDKSGLPSDRFFAERPEGSVSTLKIQRTQQEDSAVYLCASSLGYGVGGNEQFFGPGTRLTVL.